What follows are 18 T cell receptor beta chains derived from one specimen sequenced in a study of cytomegalovirus exposure and HLA in healthy donors. PCR primers comprised 60 Vbeta and 13 Jbeta primers. The data were produced by immunoSEQ multiplex PCR, yet TCRdb's version contains in-frame clones alone and is incomplete. The sample yields fewer than 200,000 clones, more than 80% seen once. Sequencing input: PBMCs. The origin of the receptors is a woman aged 18-29 years in good health and CMV-seronegative.

This sequence joins TRBV6-6 and TRBJ2-3, with D hard to call. The CDR3 contains 12 residues. Trimming cost V 5 bases and J 6 bases, with 9 bases left between them. The germline gives CDR1 MNHNY, CDR2 SVGAGI (reference sequence). CDR3 nucleotide sequence: TGTGCCAGCAGTCCTATGATGGATACGCAGTATTTT. Protein sequence: CASSPMMDTQYF.

The rearrangement joins TRBV10-2 to TRBJ1-2; no definite D call. V was clipped by 2 bases and J by 2 bases, with 9 bases between them. The CDR3 length is 14 residues. Germline loops: CDR1 WSHSY, CDR2 SAAADI. The DNA of the CDR3 is TGCGCCAGCAGTGAGATAAGGAGAAACTATGGCTACACCTTC. Translating gives CASSEIRRNYGYTF.

The genes are TRBV6-5 and TRBJ1-2; TRBD1 is a possible D gene (6 bases). The CDR3 is 14 residues long. The V gene's germline CDR1 is MNHEY and CDR2 SVGAGI. The ends were cut back, 7 bases at V and 6 bases at J, with 18 bases in the middle. This CDR3 is CASIPGSGGHGYTF. In nucleotides, the CDR3 is TGTGCCAGCATCCCGGGCTCGGGGGGGCATGGCTACACCTTC.

The CDR3 protein is CASSLGASEQYF. Written as DNA, the CDR3 is TGTGCCAGCAGTTTAGGGGCTAGCGAGCAGTACTTC. The chain carries TRBV28 and TRBJ2-7, with D possibly matching TRBD1 (5 bases). This CDR3 has 12 amino acids. Germline CDR1 and CDR2: MDHEN and SYDVKM. Trimming left V 2 bases short and J 6 bases short, with 8 bases between.

This clone was seen once. This rearrangement joins TRBV5-4 to TRBJ2-3; 9 positions match TRBD2. J gave up 4 bases and V 4 bases, and 4 bases lay outside the gene matches. Germline assignment: CDR1 SGHNT and CDR2 YYREEE (reference sequence). The CDR3 runs to 14 residues. The CDR3 DNA reads as TGTGCCAGCAGCACAACTAGCGGGTCAGATACGCAGTATTTT. Its protein product is CASSTTSGSDTQYF.

The gene calls are TRBV5-1 and TRBJ2-7; weak D call: TRBD1 (6 bases). Trimming shortened V by 4 bases and J by 9 bases, and 20 bases separated the two germline ends. CDR1 and CDR2 (germline): SGHRS, YFSETQ. CDR3 length: 14 amino acids. CDR3 amino acids: CASSATGSGLGQYF. The CDR3 DNA reads as TGCGCCAGCAGCGCCACAGGGTCTGGCCTGGGGCAGTACTTC.

This chain uses TRBV5-6 with TRBJ1-2; D is uncertain. V was clipped by 2 bases and J by 8 bases, with 7 bases between them. There are 11 residues in the CDR3. The V gene's germline CDR1 is SGHDT and CDR2 YYEEEE. The DNA of the CDR3 is TGTGCCAGCAGCTTCGGGAAGGGCTACACCTTC. This codes for CASSFGKGYTF.

This chain uses TRBV7-9 with TRBJ1-1, with 7 positions matching TRBD1. From germline, CDR1 is SEHNR and CDR2 FQNEAQ (reference sequence). V was clipped by 1 base and J by 5 bases; unmatched bases: 1. The CDR3 is made up of 13 amino acids. This CDR3 reads CASSLGQGTEAFF. CDR3 DNA: TGTGCCAGCAGCTTAGGACAGGGAACTGAAGCTTTCTTT. The complete variable domain, with remaining parts taken from reference TRBV7-9 and TRBJ1-1, reads DTGVSQNPRHKITKRGQNVTFRCDPISEHNRLYWYRQTLGQGPEFLTYFQNEAQLEKSRLLSDRFSAERPKGSFSTLEIQRTEQGDSAMYLCASSLGQGTEAFFGQGTRLTVV.

V usage is TRBV25-1 and J usage is TRBJ2-7; 8 nucleotides align to TRBD1. In germline, CDR1 is MGHDK, CDR2 SYGVNS. The length of the CDR3 is 15 residues. Germline trimming cut 1 base from V and 7 bases from J; bases unmatched to any gene: 9. This CDR3 is CASSESGRGLWEQYF. The CDR3 region has the DNA TGTGCCAGCAGTGAATCGGGCAGGGGGCTTTGGGAGCAGTACTTC.

In DNA form, the CDR3 reads TGTGCCAGCAGTCCCCCATCCGGGGAGCTGTTTTTT. This encodes CASSPPSGELFF. V usage is TRBV25-1 and J usage is TRBJ2-2; D gene unclear. The CDR3 has 12 amino acids. Trimming shortened V by 5 bases and J by 6 bases, and 7 bases separated the two germline ends. Germline V lookup: CDR1 MGHDK, CDR2 SYGVNS.

This chain connects TRBV10-3 to TRBJ2-7, with a tentative D call TRBD2 (5 bases). With 10 bases removed from V and 3 bases from J, the gap between germline ends came to 22 bases. Per the germline V gene, CDR1 is ENHRY and CDR2 is SYGVKD. This CDR3 is built from 15 residues. The CDR3 region is CASRAGQEAGYEQYF. CDR3 in DNA: TGTGCCAGCCGGGCCGGGCAGGAGGCCGGCTACGAGCAGTACTTC.

This clone was counted a few times. The chain couples TRBV11-2 to TRBJ2-1; TRBD2 matches at 8 bases. This CDR3 is 15 amino acids long. The J segment lost 5 bases and the V segment lost 1 base, leaving 4 bases of the junction unmatched. Germline CDR1 and CDR2: SGHAT and FQNNGV. The CDR3 DNA sequence: TGTGCCAGCAGCTTAGTTCCGGGGGGGGACAATGAGCAGTTCTTC. Protein: CASSLVPGGDNEQFF.

The chain links TRBV18 to TRBJ1-6, with unresolved D. Trimming shortened V by 3 bases and J by 6 bases, and 9 bases separated the two germline ends. Germline values: CDR1 KGHSH, CDR2 LQKENI. There are 14 residues in the CDR3. The CDR3 nucleotides read TGTGCCAGCTCACCGATGGGCAGTAATTCACCCCTCCACTTT. Translation gives CASSPMGSNSPLHF.

In its sample, this clone was seen a few times. The rearrangement links TRBV5-1 to TRBJ2-1; TRBD1 matches 11 bases. The length of the CDR3 is 16 residues. Germline-derived CDR1 and CDR2 are SGHRS and YFSETQ. The trim removed 0 bases at V and 7 bases at J, leaving 6 bases unmatched. The CDR3 protein is CASSLAGTGGQNEQFF. Written as DNA, the CDR3 is TGCGCCAGCAGCTTGGCCGGGACAGGGGGTCAAAATGAGCAGTTCTTC.

This clone came up a few times. DNA for the CDR3: TGTGCCAGCAGCGTAGCAGGACACTCGAACACCGGGGAGCTGTTTTTT. Translating gives CASSVAGHSNTGELFF. This chain connects TRBV9 to TRBJ2-2; possibly TRBD1 for D (5 bases). CDR1 is SGDLS and CDR2 is YYNGEE in the germline V gene. The CDR3 totals 16 residues. V lost 0 bases and J lost 0, with 9 bases in between. The entire variable domain, with the rest obtained from reference TRBV9 and TRBJ2-2, is as follows: DSGVTQTPKHLITATGQRVTLRCSPRSGDLSVYWYQQSLDQGLQFLIQYYNGEERAKGNILERFSAQQFPDLHSELNLSSLELGDSALYFCASSVAGHSNTGELFFGEGSRLTVL.

The chain joins TRBV6-1 to TRBJ2-3; no firm D call. Germline CDR1 reads MNHNS; CDR2 reads SASEGT. The CDR3 is made up of 14 amino acids. V lost 3 bases and J lost 4, with 11 bases in between. Here the CDR3 DNA reads TGTGCCAGCAGTGATGCACAGAGACCAGATACGCAGTATTTT. Amino acid sequence: CASSDAQRPDTQYF.

J is TRBJ2-5 and V is TRBV5-1; D uncertain. Germline loops: CDR1 SGHRS, CDR2 YFSETQ. The CDR3 totals 13 residues. V was clipped by 2 bases and J by 1 base, with 6 bases between them. The CDR3 DNA reads as TGCGCCAGCAGCTTTAACAGCCAAGAGACCCAGTACTTC. It is translated as CASSFNSQETQYF.

The V and J genes are TRBV28 and TRBJ2-3, with D hard to call. CDR3 length: 11 amino acids. Per the germline V gene, CDR1 is MDHEN and CDR2 is SYDVKM. The V end was cut by 5 bases, the J end by 6 bases, with 6 bases between. The DNA of the CDR3 is TGTGCCAGCAGTGTAATGGATACGCAGTATTTT. It is translated as CASSVMDTQYF.